Sequencing of this T cell receptor beta chain was carried out in a study of T cells after yellow fever vaccination. The authors made TCR cDNA by 5'RACE template switching, adding a universal primer site and UMIs. MiXCR, applied by TCRdb to the 5' RACE reads, yields one record per CDR3 protein. This table holds a few hundred thousand distinct CDR3 sequences, around a sixth found once. This clonotype was seen repeatedly, ten times or more. The antigen remains unidentified. General observations from the study: FACS-sorted repertoires might harbor abundant contaminating clonotypes from the bulk population. Just a small share of clonotypes turned up in the CD4 compartment as well as the CD8 compartment. Post-booster reappearance was seen for most primary-vaccination clones (about 96% CD4, 80% to 90% CD8).

Germline CDR1 KGHSH, CDR2 LQKENI. Trimming took 4 bases from V and 7 from J, leaving 14 bases between them. The CDR3 extends over 14 amino acids. The sequences come from PBMCs, collected roughly 5 days after the first yellow fever vaccination. V and J are TRBV18 and TRBJ2-1; unclear D gene. This clonotype was sampled from a man between 18 and 29 years old who received the YFV17D yellow fever vaccine. The CDR3 coding sequence is TGTGCCAGCTCACAATCGACTTCCGGGAATGAGCAGTTCTTC. Residues: CASSQSTSGNEQFF.